Listed here are 32 T cell receptor beta chains from one sample, sequenced in a study of blood T cells in healthy people across ages. The use of a sample-barcoded 5' primer and a J-beta primer mix characterized a second PCR of roughly 6 to 11 cycles. Each CDR3 protein gets one entry after TCRdb re-called the 5' RACE reads with MiXCR. The sample has approximately 800,000 distinct CDR3 sequences, 20% to 25% seen once. This sample was also put to use in a study of T cells of mothers and their children.

The sequenced sample consisted of blood. The receptor set was obtained from a boy aged 5-17 years in good health.

The CDR3 DNA sequence: TGCAGTGCTAGAGAGCCCCGGGACTACAATGAGCAGTTCTTC. It is translated as CSAREPRDYNEQFF. V and J are TRBV20-1 and TRBJ2-1; tentatively, D is TRBD2 (5 bases). Germline CDR1 DFQATT, CDR2 SNEGSKA (reference sequence). Trimming stripped 0 bases from V and 3 bases from J, with 9 bases between. This CDR3 comprises 14 residues.

DNA for the CDR3: TGCGCCAGCAGCCAAGCCCTATATTCACCCCTCCACTTT. Its protein is CASSQALYSPLHF. This chain uses TRBV4-3 with TRBJ1-6; D is unresolved. The CDR3 totals 13 residues. V shed 1 base and J shed 8 bases, with 6 bases lying between them. CDR1 and CDR2 from the germline V gene are LGHNA and YSLEER.

The chain links TRBV7-2 to TRBJ2-5; D possibly uses TRBD1 or TRBD2 (7 bases each). Germline V gene sequence: CDR1 SGHTA, CDR2 FQGNSA. This CDR3 is built from 16 residues. Trimming took 5 bases from V and 5 from J, leaving 21 bases between them. The CDR3 loop is CASSERQGGAGETQYF. CDR3 bases: TGTGCCAGCAGCGAAAGACAGGGAGGGGCGGGGGAGACCCAGTACTTC. Filled out from reference TRBV7-2 and TRBJ2-5, the complete variable domain reads GAGVSQSPSNKVTEKGKDVELRCDPISGHTALYWYRQSLGQGLEFLIYFQGNSAPDKSGLPSDRFSAERTGGSVSTLTIQRTQQEDSAVYLCASSERQGGAGETQYFGPGTRLLVL.

The chain is built from TRBV20-1 and TRBJ1-2, with D possibly TRBD1 on 5 matching bases. The CDR3 is 13 amino acids. Germline CDR1 is DFQATT and CDR2 is SNEGSKA (reference sequence). V gave up 4 bases and J gave up 3 bases, with 12 bases separating them. The CDR3 here is CSANPRVHYGYTF. CDR3 nucleotides: TGCAGTGCTAACCCCAGGGTACACTATGGCTACACCTTC.

The chain is built from TRBV6-5 and TRBJ2-7; 7 nucleotides match TRBD2. From germline, CDR1 is MNHEY and CDR2 SVGAGI. The CDR3 covers 12 residues. Trimming removed 2 bases from V and 7 bases from J; junction bases left unmatched: 2. CDR3 sequence reads: CASSYAGVEQYF. The CDR3 DNA follows: TGTGCCAGCAGTTACGCGGGGGTGGAGCAGTACTTC.

As to this clonotype: An end of the junction differs from the germline gene, which may be a read error. The rearrangement uses TRBV28 and TRBJ2-5, with TRBD2 identical over 10 bases. This CDR3 spans 14 amino acids. Germline V gene data show CDR1 as MDHEN and CDR2 as SYDVKM. CDR3 nucleotides: TGTGCCAGCAGTTTTCGACTAGCGGGCGACTCTGGTTTCTTC. It encodes CASSFRLAGDSGFF.

V is TRBV25-1 and J is TRBJ2-1; the match to TRBD2 covers 10 bases. Germline trimming cut 7 bases from V and 6 bases from J; bases unmatched to any gene: 9. Germline V lookup: CDR1 MGHDK, CDR2 SYGVNS. This CDR3 region has 15 residues. CDR3 in amino acids: CASTSPSGRINEQFF. Here the CDR3 DNA reads TGTGCCAGCACATCCCCTAGCGGGAGAATCAATGAGCAGTTCTTC.

This clonotype has a count of ten or more. This chain uses TRBV28 with TRBJ1-2, with D unclear. Germline V CDR1 and CDR2: MDHEN, SYDVKM. With 3 bases removed from V and 2 bases from J, the gap between germline ends came to 10 bases. The CDR3 consists of 14 residues. The CDR3 bases are TGTGCCAGCAGTTTGGGCGGGGTGAACTATGGCTACACCTTC. Residues: CASSLGGVNYGYTF.

The genes are TRBV4-1 and TRBJ2-5; 12 nucleotides line up with TRBD2. The J call may not be correct, given that the DNA end is closer to TRBJ2-1. The CDR3 spans 16 residues. The germline V gene encodes CDR1 MGHRA and CDR2 YSYEKL. This chain's CDR3 is CASSQRLAGDSGEQFF. The CDR3 DNA reads as TGCGCCAGCAGCCAGCGACTAGCGGGAGATTCGGGTGAGCAGTTCTTC.

This chain connects TRBV7-9 to TRBJ2-4; TRBD1 might be the D (5 bases). V was cut by 5 bases and J by 8 bases, with 19 bases left in between. This CDR3 is 15 amino acids long. Germline CDR1 reads SEHNR; CDR2 reads FQNEAQ (reference sequence). DNA of the CDR3: TGTGCCAGCAGCGCCCAACGGTTGCAGGGTGACATTCAGTACTTC. Protein: CASSAQRLQGDIQYF.

The rearrangement links TRBV7-2 to TRBJ2-5; 7 bases fit TRBD1. Germline CDR1 and CDR2: SGHTA and FQGNSA. CDR3 length: 15 residues. V lost 5 bases and J lost 6; bases outside the gene matches: 12. CDR3 DNA: TGTGCCAGCAGCCAATCGAGGGGGCGCGGAAAGACCCAGTACTTC. It yields the protein CASSQSRGRGKTQYF.

The CDR3, as DNA: TGTGCCAGCAGTACCCAAGACAAGGGGGCAAGAGAAGCTTTCTTT. This translates into CASSTQDKGAREAFF. V usage is TRBV12-3 or TRBV12-4 and J usage is TRBJ1-1, with 7 bases lining up with TRBD1. J was trimmed by 8 bases and V by 5 bases; bases with no gene match: 14. This CDR3 spans 15 amino acids.

This clonotype showed up just a few times. This rearrangement joins TRBV7-6 to TRBJ2-3; 10 nucleotides agree with TRBD2. The CDR3 is 15 residues long. Germline CDR1 SGHVS, CDR2 FNYEAQ. Trimming took 2 bases from V and 7 from J; bases not matched to a gene: 6. Here the CDR3 DNA reads TGTGCCAGCAGCTTAAGCGGGGGGGCATGGAATACGCAGTATTTT. Residues: CASSLSGGAWNTQYF.

This clonotype was detected only a few times. The chain carries TRBV3-1 and TRBJ2-5; D is unresolved. Germline CDR1 LGHDT, CDR2 YNNKEL (reference sequence). Trimming removed 4 bases from V and 5 bases from J, with 11 bases in between. This CDR3 is 13 amino acids long. The CDR3, as DNA: TGTGCCAGCAGCCGCCTCGAGGTGGAGACCCAGTACTTC. This translates into CASSRLEVETQYF.

This clonotype was seen a handful of times. V and J are TRBV9 and TRBJ2-5; TRBD1 aligns across 10 bases. Germline CDR1 is SGDLS and CDR2 is YYNGEE. The V gene end was trimmed by 2 bases and the J gene end by 6 bases; junction bases not matched to a gene: 10. This CDR3 is 16 amino acids long. The CDR3 loop reads CASSVGQTGGGKTQYF. The DNA of the CDR3 is TGTGCCAGCAGCGTCGGCCAGACAGGGGGCGGAAAGACCCAGTACTTC.

The chain is built from TRBV7-2 and TRBJ2-5, with D hard to call. The J call may be in error: the DNA end matches TRBJ2-7 better. The CDR3 has 14 amino acids. Germline loops: CDR1 SGHTA, CDR2 FQGNSA. The CDR3 coding sequence is TGTGCCAGCAGCTTTGACGGGCTGGCCTACGAGCAGTACTTC. It yields the protein CASSFDGLAYEQYF.

The V gene is TRBV2, the J gene TRBJ2-5; no firm D call. CDR3 length: 13 amino acids. V lost 6 bases and J lost 5, with 13 bases in between. Germline V lookup: CDR1 SNHLY, CDR2 FYNNEI. CDR3 amino acids: CASRPLPEETQYF. CDR3 DNA sequence: TGTGCCAGCAGACCATTACCAGAGGAGACCCAGTACTTC.

This clonotype was seen at least ten times. The chain links TRBV9 to TRBJ2-5; D call uncertain. Trimming stripped 2 bases from V and 7 bases from J, with 12 bases between. CDR3 size: 13 residues. Germline V gene data show CDR1 as SGDLS and CDR2 as YYNGEE. CDR3 residues: CASSVDGVWTQYF. Written as DNA, the CDR3 is TGTGCCAGCAGCGTGGACGGAGTCTGGACCCAGTACTTC.

The rearrangement links TRBV10-3 to TRBJ2-5; no reliable D call. This CDR3 is built from 13 residues. CDR1 and CDR2 from the germline V gene are ENHRY and SYGVKD. CDR3: CAPLLKHTETQYF. The DNA of the CDR3 is TGTGCGCCTCTCCTGAAGCATACGGAGACCCAGTACTTC.

The gene calls are TRBV18 and TRBJ2-5, with a weak D call TRBD2 (5 bases). In germline, CDR1 is KGHSH, CDR2 LQKENI. The CDR3 sequence is 14 residues long. The germline V and J ends were trimmed by 3 bases and 4 bases, with 12 bases remaining between them. CDR3 protein: CASSPWAGGETQYF. The CDR3 nucleotides are TGTGCCAGCTCACCGTGGGCAGGAGGAGAGACCCAGTACTTC.

This clonotype was found a few times. The rearrangement joins TRBV9 to TRBJ2-2, with 7 bases matching TRBD1. The V gene end was trimmed by 4 bases and the J gene end by 2 bases; junction bases not matched to a gene: 8. This CDR3 spans 16 amino acids. The V gene's germline CDR1 is SGDLS and CDR2 YYNGEE. CDR3 sequence reads: CASSTVGTANTGELFF. DNA of the CDR3: TGTGCCAGCAGCACCGTGGGGACAGCCAACACCGGGGAGCTGTTTTTT.

This clonotype was picked up a small number of times. The J gene is TRBJ2-7, the V gene TRBV2, with 10 bases identical to TRBD1. V trimming: 0 bases; J trimming: 7 bases; junction bases outside the gene matches: 6. CDR1 is SNHLY, CDR2 FYNNEI, per germline. This CDR3 has 15 amino acids. This CDR3 is CASSEALGTGVEQYF. As DNA, the CDR3 is TGTGCCAGCAGTGAAGCGCTTGGGACAGGGGTTGAGCAGTACTTC. Full variable domain (missing parts from reference TRBV2 and TRBJ2-7): EPEVTQTPSHQVTQMGQEVILRCVPISNHLYFYWYRQILGQKVEFLVSFYNNEISEKSEIFDDQFSVERPDGSNFTLKIRSTKLEDSAMYFCASSEALGTGVEQYFGPGTRLTVT.

This clonotype was picked up a small number of times. CDR3: CATSSQTRELNHLEQFF. CDR3 DNA sequence: TGTGCCACCAGCAGTCAAACGAGAGAGCTCAATCACCTTGAGCAGTTCTTC. The chain links TRBV15 to TRBJ2-1; no clear D. Trimming pared 3 bases from V and 9 bases from J, leaving 24 bases between. The CDR3 is made up of 17 amino acids. CDR1 is LNHNV and CDR2 is YYDKDF in the germline V gene (reference sequence).

The rearrangement joins TRBV12-3 or TRBV12-4 to TRBJ2-6, with D perhaps TRBD1 or TRBD2 (6 bases each). Trimming left V 6 bases short and J 0 bases short, with 18 bases between. CDR3 length: 18 residues. Here the CDR3 DNA reads TGTGCCAGCAGCTCCGGGGGACATTTACTCTCTGGGGCCAACGTCCTGACTTTC. Its translation is CASSSGGHLLSGANVLTF.

This clonotype was observed a handful of times. The J gene is TRBJ2-1, the V gene TRBV3-1; D is ambiguous. CDR3 length equals 13 residues. Germline CDR1 reads LGHDT; CDR2 reads YNNKEL (reference sequence). V dropped 1 base and J dropped 5 bases, with 6 bases sitting between them. The CDR3 loop reads CASSQVEDNEQFF. Here the CDR3 DNA reads TGTGCCAGCAGCCAAGTGGAAGACAATGAGCAGTTCTTC.

The chain joins TRBV21-1 to TRBJ2-1; no check of the table's D call, TRBD1, against the DNA was made. The assigned J gene may be wrong: the sequence end matches TRBJ2-7 better. TRBV21-1 is classified as a pseudogene. CDR3 size: 14 residues. Written as DNA, the CDR3 is TGTGCCAGCACCTACCTTGAGGCCCCCTACGAGCAGTACTTC. This codes for CASTYLEAPYEQYF.

This clonotype was detected only a few times. This chain uses TRBV12-3 or TRBV12-4 with TRBJ2-5; possible D gene TRBD2, 5 bases. CDR3 length: 14 amino acids. Trimming pared 1 base from V and 1 base from J, leaving 7 bases between. DNA for the CDR3: TGTGCCAGCAGTTTAGGAGGGTTCCAAGAGACCCAGTACTTC. The encoded protein is CASSLGGFQETQYF.

This chain links TRBV4-3 with TRBJ2-7; D gene ambiguous. The CDR3 covers 15 residues. V was cut by 1 base and J by 3 bases, with 13 bases left in between. CDR1 is LGHNA and CDR2 is YSLEER in the germline V gene. The CDR3 region has the DNA TGCGCCAGCAGCCAAGGCCTTGGTAAGGACTACGAGCAGTACTTC. Amino acids: CASSQGLGKDYEQYF.

The chain is built from TRBV12-3 or TRBV12-4 and TRBJ2-7, with D unresolved. This CDR3 has 14 amino acids. V lost 3 bases to trimming and J lost 2 bases, with 11 bases between them. CDR3 sequence reads: CASSFQKITYEQYF. CDR3 DNA: TGTGCCAGCAGTTTTCAGAAAATTACCTACGAGCAGTACTTC.

This clonotype was found a few times. This chain connects TRBV7-9 to TRBJ2-3; tentative D call: TRBD1 (5 bases). The germline V and J ends were trimmed by 5 bases and 1 base, with 16 bases remaining between them. CDR1 is SEHNR and CDR2 is FQNEAQ in the germline V gene (reference sequence). The CDR3 totals 16 residues. CDR3 sequence (DNA): TGTGCCAGCAGCCCCCACCAGGGTGCTGGCACAGATACGCAGTATTTT. Protein product: CASSPHQGAGTDTQYF.

The rearrangement links TRBV18 to TRBJ2-3; perhaps TRBD1 as D (6 bases). CDR1 is KGHSH and CDR2 is LQKENI in the germline V gene. The CDR3 is 14 residues long. Deletions cut 4 bases from V and 4 bases from J, with 12 bases between. CDR3 DNA: TGTGCCAGCTCACAGGGGGAGATGGCAGATACGCAGTATTTT. Amino acids: CASSQGEMADTQYF.

This clonotype was counted a few times. A much bigger clone sits one base away, suggesting this may be a read error. The chain recombines TRBV29-1 with TRBJ2-3; D is perhaps TRBD1 or TRBD2 (6 bases each). The ends were cut back, 6 bases at V and 2 bases at J, with 12 bases in the middle. CDR3 length: 13 amino acids. Germline lookup yields CDR1 SQVTM and CDR2 ANQGSEA. This CDR3 reads CSVGGHYTDTQYF. In nucleotides, the CDR3 is TGCAGCGTGGGGGGACACTACACAGATACGCAGTATTTT.